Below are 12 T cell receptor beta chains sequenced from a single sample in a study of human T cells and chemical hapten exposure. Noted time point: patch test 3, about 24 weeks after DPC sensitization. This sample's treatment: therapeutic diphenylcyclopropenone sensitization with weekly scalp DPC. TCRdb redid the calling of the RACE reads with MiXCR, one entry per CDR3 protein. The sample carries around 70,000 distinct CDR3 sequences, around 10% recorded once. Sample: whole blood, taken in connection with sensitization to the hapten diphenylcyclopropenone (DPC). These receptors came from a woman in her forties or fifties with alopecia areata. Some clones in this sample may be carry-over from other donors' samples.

CDR3 in amino acids: CASREQGRETQYF. CDR3 DNA: TGTGCCAGCAGGGAACAGGGAAGAGAGACCCAGTACTTC. V gene TRBV28 combines with J gene TRBJ2-5; a possible D gene is TRBD1 (6 bases). Germline loops: CDR1 MDHEN, CDR2 SYDVKM. CDR3 length equals 13 residues. Trimming stripped 6 bases from V and 4 bases from J, with 12 bases between. Variable domain in full (rest from reference TRBV28 and TRBJ2-5): DVKVTQSSRYLVKRTGEKVFLECVQDMDHENMFWYRQDPGLGLRLIYFSYDVKMKEKGDIPEGYSVSREKKERFSLILESASTNQTSMYLCASREQGRETQYFGPGTRLLVL.

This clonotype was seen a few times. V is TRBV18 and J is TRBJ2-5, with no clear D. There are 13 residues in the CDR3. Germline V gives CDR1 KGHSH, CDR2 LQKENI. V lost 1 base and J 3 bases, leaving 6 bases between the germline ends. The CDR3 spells CASSPREEETQYF. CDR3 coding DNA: TGTGCCAGCTCACCACGTGAGGAAGAGACCCAGTACTTC.

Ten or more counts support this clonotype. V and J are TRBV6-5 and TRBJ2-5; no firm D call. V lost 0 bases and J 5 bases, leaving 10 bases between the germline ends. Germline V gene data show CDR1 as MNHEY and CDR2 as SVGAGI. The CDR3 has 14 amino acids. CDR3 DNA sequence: TGTGCCAGCAGTTACTCGGTCCGAGGCGAGACCCAGTACTTC. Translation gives CASSYSVRGETQYF.

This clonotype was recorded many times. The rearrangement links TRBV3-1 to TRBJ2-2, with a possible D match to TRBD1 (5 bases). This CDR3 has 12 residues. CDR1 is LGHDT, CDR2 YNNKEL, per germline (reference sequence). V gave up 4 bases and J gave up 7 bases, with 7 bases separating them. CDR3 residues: CASSLQGGELFF. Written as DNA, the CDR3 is TGTGCCAGCAGCCTGCAGGGCGGGGAGCTGTTTTTT.

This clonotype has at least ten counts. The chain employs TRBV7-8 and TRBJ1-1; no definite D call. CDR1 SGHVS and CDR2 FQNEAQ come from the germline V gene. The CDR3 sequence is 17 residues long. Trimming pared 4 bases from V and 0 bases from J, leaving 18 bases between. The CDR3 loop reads CASSSRSRARMNTEAFF. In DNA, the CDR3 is TGTGCCAGCAGCTCCAGGTCGCGAGCCAGAATGAACACTGAAGCTTTCTTT.

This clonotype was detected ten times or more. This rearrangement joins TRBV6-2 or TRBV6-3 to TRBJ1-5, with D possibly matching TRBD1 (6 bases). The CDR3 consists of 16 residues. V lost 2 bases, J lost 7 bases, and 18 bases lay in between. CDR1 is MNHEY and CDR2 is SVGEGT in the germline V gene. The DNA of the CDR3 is TGTGCCAGCAGTTACAGCATCAGACAGGCCGGACAGCCCCAGCATTTT. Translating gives CASSYSIRQAGQPQHF.

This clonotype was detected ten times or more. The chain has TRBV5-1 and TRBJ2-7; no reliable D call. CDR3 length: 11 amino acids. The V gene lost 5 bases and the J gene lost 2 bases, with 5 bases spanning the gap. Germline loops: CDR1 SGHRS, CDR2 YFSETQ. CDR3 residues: CASRDTYEQYF. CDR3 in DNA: TGCGCCAGCAGGGATACCTACGAGCAGTACTTC.

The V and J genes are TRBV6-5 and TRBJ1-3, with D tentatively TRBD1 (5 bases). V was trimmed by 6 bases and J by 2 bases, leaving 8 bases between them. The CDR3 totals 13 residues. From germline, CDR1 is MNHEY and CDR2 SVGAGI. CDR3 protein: CASRQAAGNTIYF. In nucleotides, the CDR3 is TGTGCCAGCAGACAGGCGGCTGGAAACACCATATATTTT.

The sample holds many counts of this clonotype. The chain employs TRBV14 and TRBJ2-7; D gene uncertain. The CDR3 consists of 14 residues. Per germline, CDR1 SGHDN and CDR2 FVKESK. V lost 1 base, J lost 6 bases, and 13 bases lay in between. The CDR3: CASSQVVGFGEQYF. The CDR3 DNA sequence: TGTGCCAGCAGCCAAGTGGTAGGTTTCGGCGAGCAGTACTTC. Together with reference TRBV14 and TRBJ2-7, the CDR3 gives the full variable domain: EAGVTQFPSHSVIEKGQTVTLRCDPISGHDNLYWYRRVMGKEIKFLLHFVKESKQDESGMPNNRFLAERTGGTYSTLKVQPAELEDSGVYFCASSQVVGFGEQYFGPGTRLTVT.

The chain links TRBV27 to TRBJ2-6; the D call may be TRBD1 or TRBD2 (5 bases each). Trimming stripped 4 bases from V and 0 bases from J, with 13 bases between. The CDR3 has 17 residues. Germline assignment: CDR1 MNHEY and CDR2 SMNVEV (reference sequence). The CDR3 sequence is CASSSGTDNSGANVLTF. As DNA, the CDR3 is TGTGCCAGCAGTTCCGGGACGGACAACTCTGGGGCCAACGTCCTGACTTTC.

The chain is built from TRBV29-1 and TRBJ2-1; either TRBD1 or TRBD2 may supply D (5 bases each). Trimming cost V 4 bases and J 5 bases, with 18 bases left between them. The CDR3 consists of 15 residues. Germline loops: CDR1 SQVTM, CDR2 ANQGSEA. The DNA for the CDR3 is TGCAGCGTTGGGGGGTGGAACGGAAGGGACAATGAGCAGTTCTTC. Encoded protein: CSVGGWNGRDNEQFF.

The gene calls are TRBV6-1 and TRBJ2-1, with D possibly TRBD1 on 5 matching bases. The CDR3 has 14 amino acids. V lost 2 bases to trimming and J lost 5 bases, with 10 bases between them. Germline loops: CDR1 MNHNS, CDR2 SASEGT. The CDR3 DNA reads TGTGCCAGCAGTGAATACAGGACCAACAATGAGCAGTTCTTC. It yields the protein CASSEYRTNNEQFF.